This is a list of T cell receptor beta chains from one sample in a study of molecular identifiers for immune sequencing clone quantification. A single record per CDR3 protein comes from TCRdb applying MiXCR to the PCR reads. The repertoire consists of some 100,000 distinct CDR3 sequences, with around 17% occurring once and the leading ten covering about 0.85%. The specimen sequenced was naive CD8+ T cells from blood, with Jurkat cell RNA spiked in. All receptors come from a human donor in good health. Some libraries in this study had Jurkat cell RNA spiked in. CDR3s include the opening cysteine and the closing phenylalanine or tryptophan. The order of the fields is CDR3 length, D gene, J gene, V gene, clone size, CDR3 protein, CDR3 DNA. D genes are given only for firm matches. Clone size appears in some rows only: once, few, many, or a class for an expanded clone.

14,NA,TRBJ1-1,TRBV7-9,many,CASSLEGMVTEAFF,TGTGCCAGCAGCTTAGAGGGCATGGTGACTGAAGCTTTCTTT
8,NA,TRBJ2-7,TRBV7-8,many,CARGEQYF,TGTGCCCGCGGGGAGCAGTACTTC
14,NA,TRBJ1-4,TRBV28,NA,CASSYTPNAGKLFF,TGTGCCAGCAGTTATACCCCCAACGCGGGGAAACTGTTTTTT
14,NA,TRBJ1-4,TRBV10-3,many,CAISEGEVFEKLFF,TGTGCCATCAGTGAGGGGGAGGTCTTTGAAAAACTGTTTTTT
11,NA,TRBJ1-1,TRBV29-1,many,CSVDGALEAFF,TGCAGCGTTGATGGGGCTCTTGAAGCTTTCTTT
11,NA,TRBJ2-7,TRBV30,many,CAWSPIHEQYF,TGTGCCTGGAGTCCCATCCACGAGCAGTACTTC
13,NA,TRBJ2-7,TRBV28,many,CASSSTGILEQYF,TGTGCCAGCAGTTCGACGGGGATCCTAGAGCAGTACTTC
13,NA,TRBJ2-7,TRBV7-9,many,CAIRAASSYEQYF,TGTGCCATCCGGGCAGCGAGCTCCTACGAGCAGTACTTC
14,TRBD1,TRBJ2-2,TRBV12-3/TRBV12-4,many,CASSTGVNTGELFF,TGTGCCAGCAGCACAGGGGTGAACACCGGGGAGCTGTTTTTT
13,NA,TRBJ2-5,TRBV19,many,CASSIGLGETQYF,TGTGCCAGTAGTATTGGGCTCGGGGAGACCCAGTACTTC
17,NA,TRBJ2-3,TRBV11-2,many,CASSPVRGGVSTDTQYF,TGTGCCAGCAGCCCGGTCCGAGGGGGGGTTTCCACAGATACGCAGTATTTT
15,NA,TRBJ1-4,TRBV7-9,once,CASSSTSATNEKLFF,TGTGCCAGCAGCTCGACCTCTGCAACTAATGAAAAACTGTTTTTT
13,NA,TRBJ2-7,TRBV5-4,NA,CASRFQGGDEQYF,TGTGCCAGCAGGTTCCAGGGGGGGGACGAGCAGTACTTC
14,TRBD2,TRBJ2-7,TRBV6-6,many,CASAFLAGKDEQYF,TGTGCCAGCGCGTTCCTAGCGGGAAAGGACGAGCAGTACTTC
13,NA,TRBJ2-7,TRBV6-2/TRBV6-3,many,CASSYWEAYEQYF,TGTGCCAGCAGTTACTGGGAAGCCTACGAGCAGTACTTC
16,NA,TRBJ1-1,TRBV19,many,CASSIDRGLINTEAFF,TGTGCCAGTAGTATAGATCGGGGACTGATTAACACTGAAGCTTTCTTT
14,NA,TRBJ2-1,TRBV7-9,many,CASSLIFWGTEQFF,TGTGCCAGCAGCTTGATATTTTGGGGTACTGAGCAGTTCTTC
18,TRBD1,TRBJ2-1,TRBV7-9,NA,CASRSAWTGEITYNEQFF,TGTGCCAGCAGAAGCGCCTGGACAGGTGAAATTACCTACAATGAGCAGTTCTTC
16,NA,TRBJ2-3,TRBV4-3,many,CASSQDGSGSTDTQYF,TGCGCCAGCAGCCAAGATGGTAGCGGAAGCACAGATACGCAGTATTTT
12,NA,TRBJ2-7,TRBV7-9,many,CASSLGQYEQYF,TGTGCCAGCAGCTTAGGACAGTACGAGCAGTACTTC
13,TRBD1,TRBJ2-7,TRBV6-2/TRBV6-3,many,CASSEGQTYEQYF,TGTGCCAGCAGTGAGGGACAGACCTACGAGCAGTACTTC
15,TRBD1,TRBJ1-4,TRBV7-8,many,CASSFAGTGFEKLFF,TGTGCCAGCAGCTTTGCCGGGACAGGGTTTGAAAAACTGTTTTTT
14,NA,TRBJ2-7,TRBV7-9,few,CASSSSATTYEQYF,TGTGCCAGCAGCTCTTCGGCTACTACCTACGAGCAGTACTTC
14,NA,TRBJ2-1,TRBV11-2,many,CASSLFFLGNEQFF,TGTGCCAGCAGCTTATTCTTTCTGGGGAATGAGCAGTTCTTC
13,TRBD1,TRBJ2-7,TRBV5-1,NA,CASSFGQGSEQYF,TGCGCCAGCAGCTTTGGACAGGGTAGCGAGCAGTACTTC
14,NA,TRBJ1-2,TRBV7-9,many,CASSFATLNYGYTF,TGTGCCAGCAGCTTCGCGACACTTAACTATGGCTACACCTTC
12,NA,TRBJ2-2,TRBV6-1,many,CASSEAGPELFF,TGTGCCAGCAGTGAAGCGGGCCCTGAGCTGTTTTTT
15,TRBD2,TRBJ2-7,TRBV7-9,many,CASSLAGLADYEQYF,TGTGCCAGCAGCTTAGCAGGACTAGCGGACTACGAGCAGTACTTC
14,NA,TRBJ2-7,TRBV28,NA,CASSRSEGPGEQYF,TGTGCCAGCAGTCGATCGGAGGGCCCAGGCGAGCAGTACTTC
13,TRBD1,TRBJ2-7,TRBV10-3,NA,CAIRTGDSYGQYF,TGTGCCATCAGGACAGGGGACTCCTACGGGCAGTACTTC
19,TRBD2,TRBJ2-1,TRBV27,many,CASRLRGGAGTNSYNEQFF,TGTGCCAGCCGCTTACGGGGGGGCGCCGGGACTAACTCCTACAATGAGCAGTTCTTC
15,NA,TRBJ2-5,TRBV7-8,many,CASSSLTESQETQYF,TGTGCCAGCAGCTCATTGACTGAATCCCAAGAGACCCAGTACTTC
14,NA,TRBJ2-3,TRBV5-1,many,CASSLSQGEDTQYF,TGCGCCAGCAGCTTGTCACAGGGTGAAGATACGCAGTATTTT
13,TRBD2,TRBJ2-7,TRBV28,many,CASQLAGGDEQYF,TGTGCCAGCCAGCTAGCGGGAGGTGACGAGCAGTACTTC
21,NA,TRBJ2-5,TRBV21-1,NA,CASKEGPGQEAREGVQETQYF,TGTGCCAGCAAAGAGGGACCGGGACAGGAGGCTAGGGAGGGCGTCCAAGAGACCCAGTACTTC
14,TRBD2,TRBJ2-3,TRBV7-6,many,CASSFVSGADTQYF,TGTGCCAGCAGCTTCGTTAGCGGGGCAGATACGCAGTATTTT
12,NA,TRBJ2-2,TRBV19,many,CASSIGHGELFF,TGTGCCAGTAGTATAGGTCACGGGGAGCTGTTTTTT
19,NA,TRBJ2-6,TRBV18,many,CASSPTSGTPDSGANVLTF,TGTGCCAGCTCACCAACCTCCGGGACGCCAGACTCTGGGGCCAACGTCCTGACTTTC
17,TRBD2,TRBJ2-3,TRBV3-1,many,CASSQGRAGGVTDTQYF,TGTGCCAGCAGCCAAGGTCGGGCGGGAGGTGTCACAGATACGCAGTATTTT
17,TRBD2,TRBJ2-3,TRBV7-9,many,CASSARTSGRASDTQYF,TGTGCCAGCAGCGCACGTACTAGCGGGAGGGCCTCAGATACGCAGTATTTT
18,TRBD2,TRBJ2-3,TRBV27,many,CASTTISTSGSFADTQYF,TGTGCCAGCACCACTATCTCCACTAGCGGGAGTTTCGCAGATACGCAGTATTTT
16,NA,TRBJ2-7,TRBV7-2,many,CASSFGEDLSSYEQYF,TGTGCCAGCAGCTTCGGGGAGGACTTGAGCTCCTACGAGCAGTACTTC
15,NA,TRBJ2-5,TRBV9,many,CASSPVYDSGETQYF,TGTGCCAGCAGCCCCGTTTATGACTCCGGAGAGACCCAGTACTTC
14,NA,TRBJ2-1,TRBV19,many,CASALGGAHNEQFF,TGTGCCAGTGCCCTTGGGGGGGCCCACAATGAGCAGTTCTTC
11,NA,TRBJ1-1,TRBV7-2,many,CASSLAVEAFF,TGTGCCAGCAGCTTAGCAGTGGAAGCTTTCTTT
14,NA,TRBJ1-5,TRBV6-2/TRBV6-3,many,CASSPWTGNQPQHF,TGTGCCAGCAGTCCCTGGACAGGCAATCAGCCCCAGCATTTT
13,NA,TRBJ1-1,TRBV13,many,CASSLGAYGEAFF,TGTGCCAGCAGCTTAGGGGCCTATGGTGAAGCTTTCTTT
14,NA,TRBJ2-7,TRBV7-2,many,CASSFPGTGSEQYF,TGTGCCAGCAGTTTCCCGGGTACCGGTTCCGAGCAGTACTTC
10,NA,TRBJ1-1,TRBV29-1,NA,CSVVLTEAFF,TGCAGCGTTGTTCTTACTGAAGCTTTCTTT
13,NA,TRBJ2-7,TRBV27,many,CASSIGPLYEQYF,TGTGCCAGCTCTATTGGTCCTCTCTACGAGCAGTACTTC
15,TRBD2,TRBJ2-3,TRBV6-1,many,CASSGQTSATDTQYF,TGTGCCAGCAGTGGTCAGACTAGCGCCACAGATACGCAGTATTTT
17,TRBD2,TRBJ2-2,TRBV20-1,many,CSARGTSGRVSTGELFF,TGCAGTGCTAGGGGGACTAGCGGGAGGGTTAGCACCGGGGAGCTGTTTTTT
12,NA,TRBJ1-4,TRBV5-6,many,CASSLVGRELFF,TGTGCCAGCAGCTTGGTCGGCAGGGAACTGTTTTTT
16,NA,TRBJ2-3,TRBV5-1,many,CASSSVGGSGTDTQYF,TGCGCCAGCAGCTCCGTTGGGGGGTCTGGCACAGATACGCAGTATTTT
17,TRBD2,TRBJ2-1,TRBV4-1,many,CASSQAPSGGDGYEQFF,TGCGCCAGCAGCCAAGCTCCTAGCGGGGGGGATGGATATGAGCAGTTCTTC
19,NA,TRBJ2-7,TRBV6-2/TRBV6-3,NA,CASGYSLGILAEISYEQYF,TGTGCCAGCGGTTACTCGTTGGGGATTTTAGCGGAGATCTCCTACGAGCAGTACTTC
15,TRBD1,TRBJ2-3,TRBV5-5,many,CASSFRDRGKDTQYF,TGTGCCAGCAGCTTCCGGGACAGGGGGAAAGATACGCAGTATTTT
17,NA,TRBJ2-2,TRBV10-2,NA,CASRDSFDTGNTGELFF,TGCGCCAGCAGGGACTCATTCGACACAGGGAACACCGGGGAGCTGTTTTTT
16,NA,TRBJ2-3,TRBV13,many,CASSLRGVDGTDTQYF,TGTGCCAGCAGCTTAAGGGGAGTCGACGGGACAGATACGCAGTATTTT